The next 29 T cell receptor beta chains were all read from a single sample in a study of brain T cells in children with intractable seizures. Using immunoSEQ multiplex PCR, the repertoire was profiled, and TCRdb retains in-frame clones only, with some absent. The sample consists of 50,000 to 80,000 clones, approximately 95% of them appearing once. Sequenced here: peripheral blood, sampled at surgery. The receptors originated from a boy younger than two with focal cortical dysplasia and intractable seizures.

The V gene is TRBV6-1, the J gene TRBJ2-5, with D unresolved. The CDR3 has 16 residues. Germline CDR1 is MNHNS and CDR2 is SASEGT. Trimming shortened V by 3 bases and J by 4 bases, and 18 bases separated the two germline ends. The CDR3 loop reads CASSDSSKPKRETQYF. The CDR3, as DNA: TGTGCCAGCAGTGATTCTTCCAAGCCCAAGCGAGAGACCCAGTACTTC.

The V gene is TRBV6-5, the J gene TRBJ1-1; D is ambiguous. The V end lost 4 bases, the J end lost 3 bases, and 3 bases lay between the germline ends. CDR3 length: 11 amino acids. From germline, CDR1 is MNHEY and CDR2 SVGAGI. The CDR3 is CASSSDTEAFF. CDR3 nucleotide sequence: TGTGCCAGCAGTTCCGACACTGAAGCTTTCTTT.

This clone was observed a single time. The chain is built from TRBV5-8 and TRBJ2-5; TRBD1 matches 10 bases. Germline CDR1 and CDR2: SGHTS and YDEGEE. The CDR3 sequence is 15 residues long. The J segment lost 4 bases and the V segment lost 4 bases, leaving 7 bases of the junction unmatched. CDR3 DNA sequence: TGTGCCAGCAGCGCATGGACAGGGGGTGGAGAGACCCAGTACTTC. Translating gives CASSAWTGGGETQYF. Filled out from reference TRBV5-8 and TRBJ2-5, the complete variable domain reads EAGVTQSPTHLIKTRGQQATLRCSPISGHTSVYWYQQALGLGLQFLLWYDEGEERNRGNFPPRFSGRQFPNYSSELNVNALELEDSALYLCASSAWTGGGETQYFGPGTRLLVL.

CDR3 coding DNA: TGTGCCAGCAGTCCCCGACAGGCTGGGGCCAACGTCCTGACTTTC. Protein: CASSPRQAGANVLTF. The rearrangement uses TRBV6-6 and TRBJ2-6, with TRBD1 as a possible D gene (6 bases). Between the trimmed V and J ends, which lost 5 bases and 2 bases, there was a span of 10 bases. The CDR3 length is 15 residues. Germline CDR1 reads MNHNY; CDR2 reads SVGAGI (reference sequence).

This chain uses TRBV6-7 with TRBJ2-7, with TRBD2 as a possible D gene (6 bases). TRBV6-7 is an open reading frame, and its role is uncertain. The CDR3 is 14 residues long. Trimming left V 0 bases short and J 3 bases short, with 9 bases between. The CDR3 sequence is CASSYSRLDYEQYF. Here the CDR3 DNA reads TGTGCCAGCAGTTACTCGAGACTAGACTACGAGCAGTACTTC.

Only one count was recorded for this clone. CDR3 nucleotide sequence: TGTGCCAGCAGCTTGGAGGCTAGCGGGAGGATCTTTCCAGATACGCAGTATTTT. Translating it yields CASSLEASGRIFPDTQYF. The J gene is TRBJ2-3, the V gene TRBV5-4; 11 bases match TRBD2. The CDR3 has 18 residues. CDR1 SGHNT and CDR2 YYREEE come from the germline V gene (reference sequence). J gave up 4 bases and V 0 bases, and 10 bases lay outside the gene matches.

V gene TRBV27 combines with J gene TRBJ2-1, with D perhaps TRBD2 (6 bases). The V and J ends lost 3 bases and 5 bases respectively, with 14 bases between them. Germline assignment: CDR1 MNHEY and CDR2 SMNVEV (reference sequence). The CDR3 runs 15 residues. The DNA for the CDR3 is TGTGCCAGCAGTTTTCACAGCGGGCCCGACAATGAGCAGTTCTTC. This translates into CASSFHSGPDNEQFF.

This clone was detected once. The chain links TRBV6-2 or TRBV6-3 to TRBJ2-7, with unresolved D. Germline V gene data show CDR1 as MNHEY and CDR2 as SVGEGT. V dropped 4 bases and J dropped 4 bases, with 11 bases sitting between them. The CDR3 runs 13 residues. DNA for the CDR3: TGTGCCAGCAGTTTCCGACTGCTTTACGAGCAGTACTTC. It translates to CASSFRLLYEQYF.

This clone was seen just once. The V and J genes are TRBV7-5 and TRBJ1-5; the table gives TRBD1 as D, unverified against the DNA. TRBV7-5 is an annotated pseudogene. This CDR3 is built from 19 residues. CDR3: CVRSLDPRDSRDSNQPQHF. Here the CDR3 DNA reads TGTGTCAGAAGCTTAGACCCCCGGGACAGCCGGGATAGCAATCAGCCCCAGCATTTT.

The genes are TRBV19 and TRBJ1-3; D is unresolved. The CDR3 contains 13 residues. V lost 6 bases and J 1 base, leaving 7 bases between the germline ends. Germline values: CDR1 LNHDA, CDR2 SQIVND (reference sequence). In nucleotides, the CDR3 is TGTGCCAGTAGGGTTCTATCTGGAAACACCATATATTTT. Encoded protein: CASRVLSGNTIYF.

This sequence joins TRBV4-3 and TRBJ2-1; 8 positions agree with TRBD2. The germline gives CDR1 LGHNA, CDR2 YSLEER. The CDR3 extends over 16 amino acids. Germline trimming cut 11 bases from V and 8 bases from J; bases unmatched to any gene: 20. CDR3 bases: TGCGCCTCGTGGGGGTGGACTAGCACCTCAACAGATGAGCAGTTCTTC. It specifies CASWGWTSTSTDEQFF.

The chain carries TRBV5-8 and TRBJ2-7, with 12 bases fitting TRBD1. The length of the CDR3 is 14 residues. V lost 1 base and J lost 6; bases outside the gene matches: 2. Germline values: CDR1 SGHTS, CDR2 YDEGEE. The CDR3 reads CASSLRGQGAEQYF. The CDR3 bases are TGTGCCAGCAGCTTGCGGGGACAGGGGGCCGAGCAGTACTTC.

The V gene is TRBV6-4, the J gene TRBJ1-1, with a possible D match to TRBD1 (6 bases). This CDR3 contains 13 residues. Germline lookup yields CDR1 MRHNA and CDR2 SNTAGT. V was pared by 6 bases and J by 5 bases, with 13 bases between. The CDR3 DNA follows: TGTGCCAGCAGCCTACTCGGGACAACTGAAGCTTTCTTT. Its protein product is CASSLLGTTEAFF.

The chain joins TRBV10-1 to TRBJ2-7; 7 bases match TRBD1. The CDR3 is 15 residues long. Per the germline V gene, CDR1 is WNHNN and CDR2 is SYGVQD (reference sequence). V shed 3 bases, J shed 0 bases, and the junction held 5 bases outside the gene matches. The CDR3 nucleotides read TGCGCCAGCAGTGAATCGACAGGGAGCTCCTACGAGCAGTACTTC. Its translation: CASSESTGSSYEQYF.

This chain connects TRBV14 to TRBJ2-7, with 8 bases matching TRBD1. Per germline, CDR1 SGHDN and CDR2 FVKESK. This CDR3 region has 13 residues. Unmatched junction bases numbered 8, after V lost 4 bases and J lost 9 bases. The CDR3 reads CASSRGQGSSQYF. The CDR3 DNA follows: TGTGCCAGCAGCCGCGGACAGGGTTCGTCGCAGTACTTC.

The CDR3 nucleotides read TGTGCCACCAGCAGAGACCTGCTTAACGAGGGGGGCCAATACCACAATGAGCAGTTCTTC. The encoded protein is CATSRDLLNEGGQYHNEQFF. The chain links TRBV15 to TRBJ2-1; TRBD1 or TRBD2 may be the D gene (6 bases each). CDR3 size: 20 residues. Germline values: CDR1 LNHNV, CDR2 YYDKDF (reference sequence). The V and J ends lost 0 bases and 5 bases respectively, with 26 bases between them.

The gene calls are TRBV28 and TRBJ2-7; weak D call: TRBD2 (6 bases). The CDR3 has 13 residues. V shed 6 bases and J shed 10 bases, with 19 bases lying between them. CDR1 is MDHEN, CDR2 SYDVKM, per germline. Here the CDR3 reads CASRPDYSPSQYF. Here the CDR3 DNA reads TGTGCCAGCAGGCCGGACTATAGCCCCTCACAGTACTTC.

The chain carries TRBV6-6 and TRBJ2-7; D call uncertain. CDR1 is MNHNY and CDR2 is SVGAGI in the germline V gene (reference sequence). Deletions cut 6 bases from V and 3 bases from J, with 12 bases between. CDR3 length: 13 residues. CDR3 sequence (DNA): TGTGCCAGCAGCAGACTGCTCGGCTACGAGCAGTACTTC. Translating it yields CASSRLLGYEQYF.

V gene TRBV7-2 combines with J gene TRBJ1-2; 9 bases match TRBD1. The V segment lost 3 bases and the J segment 2 bases; nucleotides outside the gene matches: 4. The CDR3 runs 15 residues. Germline V gene sequence: CDR1 SGHTA, CDR2 FQGNSA. In DNA form, the CDR3 reads TGTGCCAGCAGCTTCTACAGGGGGCGCAACTATGGCTACACCTTC. It specifies CASSFYRGRNYGYTF. Combining the CDR3 with reference TRBV7-2 and TRBJ1-2 gives the whole variable domain GAGVSQSPSNKVTEKGKDVELRCDPISGHTALYWYRQSLGQGLEFLIYFQGNSAPDKSGLPSDRFSAERTGGSVSTLTIQRTQQEDSAVYLCASSFYRGRNYGYTFGSGTRLTVV.

The gene calls are TRBV9 and TRBJ2-3; D perhaps matches TRBD2 (6 bases). CDR1 and CDR2 (germline): SGDLS, YYNGEE. CDR3 size: 16 residues. V was shortened by 3 bases and J by 2 bases, with 16 bases between the two germline ends. In DNA, the CDR3 is TGTGCCAGCAGCGGCAAGGGACTCCCGCACACAGATACGCAGTATTTT. This sequence encodes CASSGKGLPHTDTQYF. Full variable domain (rest looked up from reference TRBV9 and TRBJ2-3): DSGVTQTPKHLITATGQRVTLRCSPRSGDLSVYWYQQSLDQGLQFLIQYYNGEERAKGNILERFSAQQFPDLHSELNLSSLELGDSALYFCASSGKGLPHTDTQYFGPGTRLTVL.

This clone has just one count. This sequence joins TRBV20-1 and TRBJ2-7; the D is unclear. The CDR3 totals 11 residues. The germline V gene encodes CDR1 DFQATT and CDR2 SNEGSKA (reference sequence). V was shortened by 3 bases and J by 6 bases, with 9 bases between the two germline ends. For the CDR3, the DNA is TGCAGTGCTAGGCGCGGATCCGAGCAGTACTTC. It translates to CSARRGSEQYF.

The V and J genes are TRBV27 and TRBJ2-7; D is possibly TRBD2 (6 bases). There are 17 residues in the CDR3. CDR1 and CDR2 (germline): MNHEY, SMNVEV (reference sequence). V gave up 0 bases and J gave up 2 bases, with 17 bases separating them. In DNA, the CDR3 is TGTGCCAGCAGTTTATCTCTACTAGCCCCCTTTACCTACGAGCAGTACTTC. Translating gives CASSLSLLAPFTYEQYF.

The chain couples TRBV6-5 to TRBJ2-5; D may be TRBD2 (6 bases). The CDR3 extends over 13 amino acids. CDR1 is MNHEY and CDR2 is SVGAGI in the germline V gene. V lost 6 bases, J lost 5 bases, and 13 bases lay in between. The CDR3, as DNA: TGTGCCAGCAGACCCGGAGGGAGCGAGACCCAGTACTTC. This translates into CASRPGGSETQYF.

This clone was recorded once. The chain has TRBV2 and TRBJ2-7, with no clear D. With 3 bases removed from V and 3 bases from J, the gap between germline ends came to 12 bases. The germline gives CDR1 SNHLY, CDR2 FYNNEI. This CDR3 contains 14 residues. CDR3 nucleotide sequence: TGTGCCAGCAGTGATAGGACGGAAAGCTACGAGCAGTACTTC. Protein sequence: CASSDRTESYEQYF.

CDR3 residues: CASSYSSPHNEQFF. The CDR3 DNA sequence: TGTGCCAGCAGTTACTCGTCCCCCCACAATGAGCAGTTCTTC. V is TRBV6-5 and J is TRBJ2-1; D call uncertain. Per the germline V gene, CDR1 is MNHEY and CDR2 is SVGAGI. The V end lost 0 bases, the J end lost 5 bases, and 8 bases lay between the germline ends. This CDR3 has 14 residues.

The chain employs TRBV12-3 or TRBV12-4 and TRBJ2-2; no definite D call. This CDR3 comprises 12 residues. The ends were cut back, 11 bases at V and 3 bases at J, with 10 bases in the middle. This CDR3 is CAGTKDTGELFF. Written as DNA, the CDR3 is TGTGCCGGTACGAAAGACACCGGGGAGCTGTTTTTT.

This chain connects TRBV6-5 to TRBJ1-3; 12 bases fit TRBD1. J was trimmed by 7 bases and V by 0 bases; bases with no gene match: 4. Germline V CDR1 and CDR2: MNHEY, SVGAGI. This CDR3 has 16 amino acids. The CDR3 bases are TGTGCCAGCAGTTACTCCTGGGACAGGGGGCGCAACACCATATATTTT. Amino acids: CASSYSWDRGRNTIYF.

The J gene is TRBJ2-7, the V gene TRBV25-1; TRBD1 is a possible D gene (6 bases). V shed 4 bases and J shed 5 bases, with 15 bases lying between them. The CDR3 has 14 amino acids. The germline V gene has CDR1 MGHDK and CDR2 SYGVNS. This CDR3 is CASSANTGLHEQYF. The CDR3 DNA reads TGTGCCAGCAGTGCAAATACAGGGCTGCACGAGCAGTACTTC.

The chain uses TRBV4-2 and TRBJ2-7; D is unclear. CDR3 length: 15 residues. Trimming removed 1 base at V and 3 bases at J, with 13 bases between. Germline V gene lookup returns CDR1 LGHNA and CDR2 YNFKEQ. The CDR3 DNA is TGTGCCAGCAGCCAAGGACTGGAAACCAACTACGAGCAGTACTTC. Translation gives CASSQGLETNYEQYF.